The 18 T cell receptor beta chains below come from one sample, sequenced in a study of T cell clones after liver transplantation. The assay was immunoSEQ multiplex PCR, and TCRdb's table has in-frame clones only and misses some. The sample holds thousands of clones; approximately 84% are singletons and the top ten take 36%. Sequenced material: CD8+ T cells from blood, taken before liver transplant. These receptors originate from a human donor who received a liver transplant.

In this sample, this clone turned up a few times. The J gene is TRBJ1-4, the V gene TRBV4-3; D gene unclear. The V gene's germline CDR1 is LGHNA and CDR2 YSLEER. The CDR3 is made up of 15 amino acids. Deletions cut 1 base from V and 5 bases from J, with 11 bases between. The CDR3 region is CASSQGSSLNEKLFF. In nucleotides, the CDR3 is TGCGCCAGCAGCCAAGGATCGTCGTTGAATGAAAAACTGTTTTTT.

This clone has a single count. V and J are TRBV13 and TRBJ2-3; 12 bases are a match to TRBD2. The CDR3 is 16 amino acids. J lost 5 bases, V lost 5 bases, and 8 bases had no gene match. Germline V gene data show CDR1 as PRHDT and CDR2 as FYEKMQ (reference sequence). The CDR3 DNA reads TGTGCCAGCAGCCGGCGGACTAGCGGGAACGGAGATACGCAGTATTTT. It yields the protein CASSRRTSGNGDTQYF.

The genes are TRBV12-5 and TRBJ1-4; 8 bases agree with TRBD1. From germline, CDR1 is LGHNT and CDR2 FRNRAP. The CDR3 extends over 15 amino acids. With V trimmed by 7 bases and J by 11 bases, 15 bases remained unmatched. The CDR3, as DNA: TGTGCTAGTGCCACAGGGGGGAGAGAAACTCAGAAACTGTTTTTT. Translation: CASATGGRETQKLFF.

The rearrangement joins TRBV11-2 to TRBJ2-7; a possible D gene is TRBD1 (5 bases). Germline V CDR1 and CDR2: SGHAT, FQNNGV. V gave up 5 bases and J gave up 7 bases, with 12 bases separating them. This CDR3 is 12 amino acids long. The CDR3 DNA reads TGTGCCAGCAGCCCCGACAGCTTTGAGCAGTACTTC. Translated: CASSPDSFEQYF.

The chain combines TRBV9 with TRBJ2-7; TRBD1 matches at 9 bases. The CDR3 is 15 amino acids. After removal of 4 bases from V and 3 bases from J, the junction contained 8 bases not matched to a gene. Germline lookup yields CDR1 SGDLS and CDR2 YYNGEE. CDR3 loop: CASSPRDRVVYEQYF. Here the CDR3 DNA reads TGTGCCAGCAGCCCCCGGGACAGGGTCGTCTACGAGCAGTACTTC.

The sample holds one count of this clone. The chain combines TRBV6-6 with TRBJ2-3; D is possibly TRBD1 or TRBD2 (6 bases each). V was shortened by 0 bases and J by 3 bases, with 10 bases between the two germline ends. Germline CDR1 MNHNY, CDR2 SVGAGI (reference sequence). CDR3 size: 15 residues. The CDR3 nucleotides read TGTGCCAGCAGTTACTCGGGGGGCGTAACAGATACGCAGTATTTT. Protein product: CASSYSGGVTDTQYF.

The rearrangement uses TRBV5-1 and TRBJ2-3; 16 bases are a match to TRBD2. CDR1 is SGHRS, CDR2 YFSETQ, per germline. With 4 bases clipped from V and 3 bases from J, the junction kept 5 bases outside the gene matches. CDR3 length: 17 amino acids. The CDR3 DNA follows: TGCGCCAGCAGCCCACAGGGACTAGCGGGAGGGACAGATACGCAGTATTTT. Protein sequence: CASSPQGLAGGTDTQYF.

This sequence joins TRBV5-6 and TRBJ1-5, with no clear D. The CDR3 loop spans 13 amino acids. Trimming took off 7 bases at V and 5 bases at J, with 13 bases between the two ends. CDR1 and CDR2 from the germline V gene are SGHDT and YYEEEE. The CDR3 is CASSLRGHQPQHF. CDR3 coding DNA: TGTGCCAGCTCCCTCCGAGGGCATCAGCCCCAGCATTTT.

V usage is TRBV27 and J usage is TRBJ2-5; D is undetermined. The germline V gene encodes CDR1 MNHEY and CDR2 SMNVEV (reference sequence). The CDR3 consists of 13 residues. V lost 2 bases to trimming and J lost 1 base, with 5 bases between them. The CDR3 nucleotides are TGTGCCAGCAGTTTAATTGGCCAAGAGACCCAGTACTTC. Residues: CASSLIGQETQYF.

The chain is built from TRBV7-6 and TRBJ1-4, with D unresolved. The germline CDR1 and CDR2 sequences are SGHVS and FNYEAQ. The CDR3 has 16 residues. The V end lost 5 bases, the J end lost 5 bases, and 18 bases lay between the germline ends. CDR3 sequence reads: CASSLSSSGWNEKLFF. CDR3 DNA sequence: TGTGCCAGCAGCCTATCATCCTCAGGTTGGAATGAAAAACTGTTTTTT.

This clone has just a few counts. The chain is built from TRBV4-1 and TRBJ2-7; maybe TRBD2 (5 bases). The CDR3 totals 11 residues. Trimming left V 4 bases short and J 7 bases short, with 8 bases between. Germline values: CDR1 MGHRA, CDR2 YSYEKL. The CDR3 region has the DNA TGCGCCAGCAGCCTCTCGGGGGAGCAGTACTTC. Its protein is CASSLSGEQYF.

This clone was seen just once. The chain uses TRBV5-6 and TRBJ1-3, with 7 bases aligning to TRBD1. The V and J ends lost 4 bases and 3 bases, in that order; junction bases with no gene match: 10. This CDR3 region has 16 residues. Germline V lookup: CDR1 SGHDT, CDR2 YYEEEE. The CDR3 DNA follows: TGTGCCAGCAGCGAGGCAGGGGGTTTAGGTGGAAACACCATATATTTT. Translation gives CASSEAGGLGGNTIYF. Using reference TRBV5-6 and TRBJ1-3 for the parts outside the CDR3, the full variable domain is DAGVTQSPTHLIKTRGQQVTLRCSPKSGHDTVSWYQQALGQGPQFIFQYYEEEERQRGNFPDRFSGHQFPNYSSELNVNALLLGDSALYLCASSEAGGLGGNTIYFGEGSWLTVV.

The chain recombines TRBV19 with TRBJ2-7; D uncertain. Trimming pared 10 bases from V and 4 bases from J, leaving 11 bases between. This CDR3 comprises 11 residues. CDR1 and CDR2 (germline): LNHDA, SQIVND (reference sequence). Here the CDR3 DNA reads TGTGCCACGGGCGCGTGGTACGAGCAGTACTTC. This codes for CATGAWYEQYF.

In this sample, this clone turned up a few times. The V and J genes are TRBV28 and TRBJ1-1, with D possibly TRBD1 on 5 matching bases. The CDR3 length is 15 residues. CDR1 and CDR2 (germline): MDHEN, SYDVKM. With 3 bases removed from V and 3 bases from J, the gap between germline ends came to 14 bases. CDR3 sequence (DNA): TGTGCCAGCAGTTTCGTGGAGGAGGGACACACTGAAGCTTTCTTT. Its translation: CASSFVEEGHTEAFF.

V gene TRBV2 combines with J gene TRBJ2-5; D possibly uses TRBD1 or TRBD2 (6 bases each). The length of the CDR3 is 15 residues. The V end was cut by 8 bases, the J end by 1 base, with 17 bases between. CDR1 SNHLY and CDR2 FYNNEI come from the germline V gene. CDR3 residues: CASSGGGRGQETQYF. The CDR3 bases are TGTGCCAGCTCTGGAGGGGGTAGGGGCCAAGAGACCCAGTACTTC.

This chain links TRBV7-2 with TRBJ2-3, with 8 bases lining up with TRBD2. Germline CDR1 is SGHTA and CDR2 is FQGNSA. With V trimmed by 5 bases and J by 4 bases, 11 bases remained unmatched. CDR3 length equals 16 residues. In DNA, the CDR3 is TGTGCCAGCAGCAAACTAGCGGCGGGGGGACCAGATACGCAGTATTTT. This sequence encodes CASSKLAAGGPDTQYF.

The J gene is TRBJ2-7, the V gene TRBV6-1; D is unresolved. V gave up 8 bases and J gave up 6 bases, with 5 bases separating them. CDR1 is MNHNS and CDR2 is SASEGT in the germline V gene. CDR3 length: 9 amino acids. The CDR3 sequence: CASPREQYF. The DNA of the CDR3 is TGTGCCAGCCCCCGCGAGCAGTACTTC.

This clone was counted between two and nine times. V gene TRBV15 combines with J gene TRBJ2-1; TRBD2 agrees at 9 bases. The CDR3 totals 14 residues. V was pared by 6 bases and J by 2 bases, with 2 bases of the junction left unmatched. The germline V gene has CDR1 LNHNV and CDR2 YYDKDF (reference sequence). Here the CDR3 DNA reads TGTGCCACCAGTACTAGCGGGCCCTACAATGAGCAGTTCTTC. Translated, it gives CATSTSGPYNEQFF. The full variable domain, in which reference TRBV15 and TRBJ2-1 provide the parts outside the CDR3, is DAMVIQNPRYQVTQFGKPVTLSCSQTLNHNVMYWYQQKSSQAPKLLFHYYDKDFNNEADTPDNFQSRRPNTSFCFLDIRSPGLGDTAMYLCATSTSGPYNEQFFGPGTRLTVL.